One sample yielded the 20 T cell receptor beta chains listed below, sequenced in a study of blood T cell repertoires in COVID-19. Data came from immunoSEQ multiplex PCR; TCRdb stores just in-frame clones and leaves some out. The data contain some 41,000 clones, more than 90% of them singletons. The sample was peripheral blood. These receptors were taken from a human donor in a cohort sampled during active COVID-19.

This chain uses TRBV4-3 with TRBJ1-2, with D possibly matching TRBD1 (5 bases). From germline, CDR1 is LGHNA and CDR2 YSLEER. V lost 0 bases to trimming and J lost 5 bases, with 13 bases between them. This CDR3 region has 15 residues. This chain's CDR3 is CASSQDSGGRYGYTF. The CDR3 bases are TGCGCCAGCAGCCAAGATAGCGGGGGGAGATATGGCTACACCTTC.

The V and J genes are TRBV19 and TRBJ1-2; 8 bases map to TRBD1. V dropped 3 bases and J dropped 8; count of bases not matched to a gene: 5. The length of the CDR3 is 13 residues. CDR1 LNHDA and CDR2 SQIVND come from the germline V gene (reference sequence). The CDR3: CASSINRGDGYTF. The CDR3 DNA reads TGTGCCAGTAGTATTAACAGGGGGGACGGCTACACCTTC.

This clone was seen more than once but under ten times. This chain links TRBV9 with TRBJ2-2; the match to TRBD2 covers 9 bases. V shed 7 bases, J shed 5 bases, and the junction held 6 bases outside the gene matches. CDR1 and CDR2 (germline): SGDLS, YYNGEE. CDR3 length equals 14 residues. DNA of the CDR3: TGTGCCAGCGGGAGGACTAGCGTTACCGGGGAGCTGTTTTTT. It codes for CASGRTSVTGELFF.

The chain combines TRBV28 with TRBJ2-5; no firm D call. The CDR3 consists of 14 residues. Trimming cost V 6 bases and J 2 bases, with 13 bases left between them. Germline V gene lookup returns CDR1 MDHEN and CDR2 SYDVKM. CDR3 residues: CASSRGDRQETQYF. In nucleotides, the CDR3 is TGTGCCAGCAGCCGAGGTGATCGACAAGAGACCCAGTACTTC.

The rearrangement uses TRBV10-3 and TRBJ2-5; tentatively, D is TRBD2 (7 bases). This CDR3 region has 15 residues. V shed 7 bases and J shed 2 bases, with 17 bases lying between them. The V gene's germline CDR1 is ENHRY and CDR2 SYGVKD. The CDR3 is CAITARGANQETQYF. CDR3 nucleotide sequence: TGTGCCATCACCGCCCGGGGGGCCAATCAAGAGACCCAGTACTTC.

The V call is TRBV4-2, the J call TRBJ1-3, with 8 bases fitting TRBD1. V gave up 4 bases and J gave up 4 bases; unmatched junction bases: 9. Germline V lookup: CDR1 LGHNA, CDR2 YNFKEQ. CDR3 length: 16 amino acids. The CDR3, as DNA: TGTGCCAGCAGCCTCGGTCAGGGGGCAGGGGGAAACACCATATATTTT. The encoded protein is CASSLGQGAGGNTIYF.

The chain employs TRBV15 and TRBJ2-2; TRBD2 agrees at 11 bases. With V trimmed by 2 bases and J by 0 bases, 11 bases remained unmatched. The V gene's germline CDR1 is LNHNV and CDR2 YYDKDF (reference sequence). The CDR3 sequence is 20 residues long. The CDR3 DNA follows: TGTGCCACCAGCAGACGAAAACTAGCGGGAGTAAACCCGAACACCGGGGAGCTGTTTTTT. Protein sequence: CATSRRKLAGVNPNTGELFF.

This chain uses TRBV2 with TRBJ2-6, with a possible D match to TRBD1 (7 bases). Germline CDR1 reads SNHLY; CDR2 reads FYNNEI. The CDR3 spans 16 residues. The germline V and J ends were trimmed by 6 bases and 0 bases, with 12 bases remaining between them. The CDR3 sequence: CASRAGGPSGANVLTF. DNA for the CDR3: TGTGCCAGCAGGGCAGGGGGGCCCTCTGGGGCCAACGTCCTGACTTTC.

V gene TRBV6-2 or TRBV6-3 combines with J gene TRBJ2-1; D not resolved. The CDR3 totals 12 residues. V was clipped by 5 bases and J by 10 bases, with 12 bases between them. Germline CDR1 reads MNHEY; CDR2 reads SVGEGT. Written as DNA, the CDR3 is TGTGCCAGCAGTCTAAATATGTTGGAGCAGTTCTTC. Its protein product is CASSLNMLEQFF.

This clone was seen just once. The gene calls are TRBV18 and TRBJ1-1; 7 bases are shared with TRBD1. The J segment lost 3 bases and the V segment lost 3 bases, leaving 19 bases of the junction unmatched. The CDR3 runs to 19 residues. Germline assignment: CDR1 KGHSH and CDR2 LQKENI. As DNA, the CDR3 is TGTGCCAGCTCACCTTCAGAGGGACAGACACCTTATGGAGACACTGAAGCTTTCTTT. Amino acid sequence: CASSPSEGQTPYGDTEAFF.

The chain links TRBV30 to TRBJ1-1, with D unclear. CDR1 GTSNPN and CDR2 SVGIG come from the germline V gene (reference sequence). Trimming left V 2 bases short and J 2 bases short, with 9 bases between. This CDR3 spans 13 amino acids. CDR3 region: CAWSLRQNTEAFF. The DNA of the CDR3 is TGTGCCTGGAGTTTGCGACAAAACACTGAAGCTTTCTTT.

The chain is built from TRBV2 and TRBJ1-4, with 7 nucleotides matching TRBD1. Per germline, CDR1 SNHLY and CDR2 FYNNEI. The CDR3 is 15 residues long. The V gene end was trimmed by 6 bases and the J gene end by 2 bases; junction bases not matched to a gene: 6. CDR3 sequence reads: CASRGQLITNEKLFF. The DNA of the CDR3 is TGTGCCAGCAGGGGACAGTTGATTACTAATGAAAAACTGTTTTTT.

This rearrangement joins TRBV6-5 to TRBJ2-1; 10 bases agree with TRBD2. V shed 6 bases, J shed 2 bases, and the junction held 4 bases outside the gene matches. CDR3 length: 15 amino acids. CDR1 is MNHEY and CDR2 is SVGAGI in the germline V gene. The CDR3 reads CASRPGLATYNEQFF. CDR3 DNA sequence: TGTGCCAGCAGACCGGGACTAGCGACCTACAATGAGCAGTTCTTC.

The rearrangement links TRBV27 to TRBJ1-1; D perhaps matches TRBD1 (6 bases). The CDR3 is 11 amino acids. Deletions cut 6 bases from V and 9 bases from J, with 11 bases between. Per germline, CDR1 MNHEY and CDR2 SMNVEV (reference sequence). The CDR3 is CASRDRFKAFF. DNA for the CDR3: TGTGCCAGCAGGGACAGATTCAAAGCTTTCTTT.

The CDR3 DNA reads as TGTGGCTCCAGGGTTAGGGCTGGAAACACCATATATTTT. It specifies CGSRVRAGNTIYF. The chain carries TRBV28 and TRBJ1-3; D is perhaps TRBD1 (5 bases). This CDR3 comprises 13 residues. The germline V gene has CDR1 MDHEN and CDR2 SYDVKM.

The CDR3 loop is CASSQDSQNYEQYF. The CDR3 coding sequence is TGCGCCAGCAGCCAAGATTCGCAGAATTACGAGCAGTACTTC. V usage is TRBV4-1 and J usage is TRBJ2-7; no definite D call. The CDR3 contains 14 residues. CDR1 and CDR2 from the germline V gene are MGHRA and YSYEKL. V lost 0 bases, J lost 4 bases, and 10 bases lay in between.

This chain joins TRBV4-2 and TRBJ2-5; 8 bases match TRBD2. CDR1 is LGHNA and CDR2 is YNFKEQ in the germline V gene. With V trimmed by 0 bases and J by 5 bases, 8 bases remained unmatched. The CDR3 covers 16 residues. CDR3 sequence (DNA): TGTGCCAGCAGCCAAGAAGGGACTAGGGCCCAGGAGACCCAGTACTTC. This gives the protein CASSQEGTRAQETQYF.

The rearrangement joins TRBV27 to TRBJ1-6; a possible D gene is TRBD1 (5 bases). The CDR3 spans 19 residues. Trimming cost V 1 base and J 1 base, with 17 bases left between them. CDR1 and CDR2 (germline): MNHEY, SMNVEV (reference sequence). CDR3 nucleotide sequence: TGTGCCAGCAGTTTATATTCCAGGGTTTATAGTTCCTATAATTCACCCCTCCACTTT. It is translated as CASSLYSRVYSSYNSPLHF.

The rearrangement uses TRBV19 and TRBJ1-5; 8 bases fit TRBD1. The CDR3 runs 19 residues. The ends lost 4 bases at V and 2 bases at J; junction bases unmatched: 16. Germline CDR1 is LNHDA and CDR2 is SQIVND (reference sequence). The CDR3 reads CASSTSKTGQGWGNQPQHF. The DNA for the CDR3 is TGTGCCAGTAGTACTTCAAAAACTGGACAGGGTTGGGGCAATCAGCCCCAGCATTTT.

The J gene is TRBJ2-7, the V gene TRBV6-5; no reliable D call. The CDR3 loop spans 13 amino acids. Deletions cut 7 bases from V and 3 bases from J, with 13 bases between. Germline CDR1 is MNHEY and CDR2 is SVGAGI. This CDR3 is CASNLSLRYEQYF. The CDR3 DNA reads TGTGCCAGCAATTTGTCTCTCCGCTACGAGCAGTACTTC.